These 19 T cell receptor beta chains originate from one sample sequenced in a study of spatial heterogeneity in lung cancer. TCRdb re-analysed the 5' RACE reads in MiXCR, keeping a single row per CDR3 protein. The sample has roughly 9,000 distinct CDR3 sequences, less than 6% seen once. Time point given: sample taken at primary tumor resection. Study-level points and caveats: Mutation tallies in tumors tracked expanded intratumoral alpha and beta TCR counts.

Their specific antigens are unknown. Source: lung tumor tissue, taken at surgery. The receptors originated from a female donor with early-stage non-small cell lung cancer.

This clonotype was detected ten times or more. The chain is built from TRBV7-6 and TRBJ2-2; TRBD2 matches 9 bases. Per germline, CDR1 SGHVS and CDR2 FNYEAQ. The CDR3 is 16 residues long. V shed 3 bases and J 5 bases; nucleotides not matched to a gene: 7. The CDR3, as DNA: TGTGCCAGCAGCTTGTCTAGCGGGACGGTGACCGGGGAGCTGTTTTTT. As protein: CASSLSSGTVTGELFF.

This clonotype appeared many times. The chain recombines TRBV7-9 with TRBJ2-5; D remains ambiguous. V gave up 0 bases and J gave up 1 base, with 6 bases separating them. CDR3 length: 14 residues. The germline V gene encodes CDR1 SEHNR and CDR2 FQNEAQ (reference sequence). The CDR3 DNA follows: TGTGCCAGCAGCTTAGCACCCAGCCAAGAGACCCAGTACTTC. It encodes CASSLAPSQETQYF.

This chain joins TRBV30 and TRBJ2-3; 7 bases align to TRBD2. V was pared by 5 bases and J by 4 bases, with 6 bases of the junction left unmatched. The CDR3 covers 13 residues. Looked up from germline, CDR1 is GTSNPN and CDR2 is SVGIG (reference sequence). CDR3 DNA sequence: TGTGCCTGGGGGGCGGGAGTGGCAGATACGCAGTATTTT. Residues: CAWGAGVADTQYF.

The table lists this clonotype with many counts. At one boundary the junction diverges from the germline segment, which might be a read error. The rearrangement uses TRBV20-1 and TRBJ2-4, with 7 bases matching TRBD1. Looked up from germline, CDR1 is DFQATT and CDR2 is SNEGSKA (reference sequence). The CDR3 runs 12 residues. CDR3 sequence reads: CSARTDRVGQRF. CDR3 sequence (DNA): TGCAGTGCTAGGACTGACAGGGTGGGTCAGCGATTC.

This chain links TRBV5-1 with TRBJ2-5; no reliable D call. The CDR3 extends over 14 amino acids. CDR1 is SGHRS and CDR2 is YFSETQ in the germline V gene. V gave up 2 bases and J gave up 5 bases, with 13 bases separating them. CDR3: CASSFRQVRETQYF. The CDR3 region has the DNA TGCGCCAGCAGCTTCCGACAAGTTAGGGAGACCCAGTACTTC. Variable domain in full (rest from reference TRBV5-1 and TRBJ2-5): KAGVTQTPRYLIKTRGQQVTLSCSPISGHRSVSWYQQTPGQGLQFLFEYFSETQRNKGNFPGRFSGRQFSNSRSEMNVSTLELGDSALYLCASSFRQVRETQYFGPGTRLLVL.

CDR3 region: CASSFGPNEQFF. CDR3 coding DNA: TGTGCCAGCAGCTTCGGCCCTAATGAGCAGTTCTTC. The chain combines TRBV7-9 with TRBJ2-1; D is undetermined. This CDR3 comprises 12 residues. Germline V gene sequence: CDR1 SEHNR, CDR2 FQNEAQ (reference sequence). V lost 3 bases and J lost 7, with 7 bases in between.

Ten or more counts support this clonotype. The J gene is TRBJ2-3, the V gene TRBV10-1; 11 bases line up with TRBD2. The V segment lost 3 bases and the J segment 0 bases; nucleotides outside the gene matches: 5. Germline CDR1 reads WNHNN; CDR2 reads SYGVQD (reference sequence). The CDR3 is made up of 17 amino acids. CDR3 protein: CASSEVAGGPSTDTQYF. CDR3 DNA: TGCGCCAGCAGTGAAGTAGCGGGAGGGCCCAGCACAGATACGCAGTATTTT.

This sequence joins TRBV20-1 and TRBJ2-5; TRBD2 matches at 11 bases. CDR3 length: 15 residues. V was clipped by 5 bases and J by 3 bases; unmatched bases: 8. Germline CDR1 is DFQATT and CDR2 is SNEGSKA (reference sequence). CDR3 coding DNA: TGCAGTGCTTTTGCCGGGACTAGCGGAAAAGAGACCCAGTACTTC. Protein: CSAFAGTSGKETQYF.

This clonotype rates as medium-sized (0.01 to 0.1%). This rearrangement joins TRBV6-6 to TRBJ1-1; unclear D gene. Germline CDR1 is MNHNY and CDR2 is SVGAGI (reference sequence). CDR3 length: 18 residues. V dropped 4 bases and J dropped 1 base, with 22 bases sitting between them. CDR3 nucleotide sequence: TGTGCCAGCAGTTCCCCCCCTGTGTCCCGGAACCCGAACACTGAAGCTTTCTTT. Translating gives CASSSPPVSRNPNTEAFF.

Concerning this clonotype: One junction end disagrees with the germline gene, perhaps due to a read error. This chain uses TRBV5-1 with TRBJ2-2; D tentatively fits TRBD1 or TRBD2 (6 bases each). The CDR3 has 15 residues. Germline CDR1 SGHRS, CDR2 YFSETQ. The CDR3 coding sequence is TGCGCCAACAGCTTGGGGGGCGCGCACACCGGGGAGCTGTTTTTT. Its protein product is CANSLGGAHTGELFF.

This clonotype has only a few counts. This chain joins TRBV9 and TRBJ2-5; D is ambiguous. Trimming pared 0 bases from V and 5 bases from J, leaving 8 bases between. Germline CDR1 and CDR2: SGDLS and YYNGEE. The CDR3 covers 13 residues. The CDR3 DNA reads as TGTGCCAGCAGCGTAGATACCGCCGAGACCCAGTACTTC. This gives the protein CASSVDTAETQYF.

This clonotype was observed many times. The chain uses TRBV7-9 and TRBJ1-1; a weak D match, TRBD1 (5 bases). This CDR3 has 15 amino acids. CDR1 and CDR2 from the germline V gene are SEHNR and FQNEAQ (reference sequence). The V end lost 2 bases, the J end lost 4 bases, and 14 bases lay between the germline ends. The CDR3 region is CASSLRFGAGTEAFF. The DNA of the CDR3 is TGTGCCAGCAGCTTAAGGTTTGGGGCAGGCACTGAAGCTTTCTTT.

This clonotype ranks as medium-sized (0.01 to 0.1%). This chain uses TRBV7-9 with TRBJ2-3; the D is unclear. The CDR3 runs to 13 residues. V was shortened by 11 bases and J by 1 base, with 13 bases between the two germline ends. Germline V gives CDR1 SEHNR, CDR2 FQNEAQ (reference sequence). Written as DNA, the CDR3 is TGTGCCCGGTCCTCGATGGGCACAGATACGCAGTATTTT. It codes for CARSSMGTDTQYF.

This clonotype was found many times. The rearrangement links TRBV7-3 to TRBJ2-5; the D gene is possibly TRBD2 (5 bases). Germline V gene data show CDR1 as SGHTA and CDR2 as FQGTGA. V dropped 1 base and J dropped 10 bases, with 13 bases sitting between them. The CDR3 has 13 amino acids. CDR3: CASSLNGGEGQYF. The CDR3 DNA is TGTGCCAGCAGCTTAAACGGAGGAGAGGGCCAGTACTTC.

This clonotype is medium-sized (0.01 to 0.1%) by share. The gene calls are TRBV12-3 or TRBV12-4 and TRBJ1-2; D is undetermined. The CDR3 contains 13 residues. Trimming stripped 1 base from V and 5 bases from J, with 8 bases between. CDR3 in amino acids: CASSLGERYGYTF. In DNA, the CDR3 is TGTGCCAGCAGTTTAGGGGAAAGGTATGGCTACACCTTC.

This clonotype was picked up many times. The junction shows a germline mismatch at one end, possibly a read error. This chain joins TRBV20-1 and TRBJ2-1, with D possibly being TRBD2 (7 bases). Germline lookup yields CDR1 DFQATT and CDR2 SNEGSKA (reference sequence). This CDR3 region has 12 residues. For the CDR3, the DNA is TGCAGTGCTAGAGAGGGGGAGACTAGCCAGGGGTTC. The encoded protein is CSAREGETSQGF.

This clonotype appeared many times. This sequence joins TRBV5-1 and TRBJ1-5, with no clear D. The CDR3 extends over 13 amino acids. V was pared by 0 bases and J by 3 bases, with 4 bases between. Germline CDR1 SGHRS, CDR2 YFSETQ. The DNA for the CDR3 is TGCGCCAGCAGCTTGGGCATCAATCAGCCCCAGCATTTT. Encoded protein: CASSLGINQPQHF.

There are many counts of this clonotype. V usage is TRBV19 and J usage is TRBJ2-1, with 14 bases fitting TRBD2. The CDR3 contains 15 residues. Germline CDR1 and CDR2: LNHDA and SQIVND (reference sequence). Losses at the gene ends were 6 bases for V and 12 bases for J; bases not matched to a gene: 10. Here the CDR3 DNA reads TGTGCCAGTAGCGTGTCCGGGACTAGCGGGAGTGGGCAGTTCTTC. Translation gives CASSVSGTSGSGQFF.

Judged by abundance, this clonotype is medium-sized. The chain employs TRBV29-1 and TRBJ2-3; D might be TRBD2 (5 bases). The V end was cut by 3 bases, the J end by 2 bases, with 6 bases between. Germline V gene lookup returns CDR1 SQVTM and CDR2 ANQGSEA. The CDR3 extends over 12 amino acids. The CDR3 DNA reads TGCAGCGTTGACGACTACACAGATACGCAGTATTTT. Its protein is CSVDDYTDTQYF.